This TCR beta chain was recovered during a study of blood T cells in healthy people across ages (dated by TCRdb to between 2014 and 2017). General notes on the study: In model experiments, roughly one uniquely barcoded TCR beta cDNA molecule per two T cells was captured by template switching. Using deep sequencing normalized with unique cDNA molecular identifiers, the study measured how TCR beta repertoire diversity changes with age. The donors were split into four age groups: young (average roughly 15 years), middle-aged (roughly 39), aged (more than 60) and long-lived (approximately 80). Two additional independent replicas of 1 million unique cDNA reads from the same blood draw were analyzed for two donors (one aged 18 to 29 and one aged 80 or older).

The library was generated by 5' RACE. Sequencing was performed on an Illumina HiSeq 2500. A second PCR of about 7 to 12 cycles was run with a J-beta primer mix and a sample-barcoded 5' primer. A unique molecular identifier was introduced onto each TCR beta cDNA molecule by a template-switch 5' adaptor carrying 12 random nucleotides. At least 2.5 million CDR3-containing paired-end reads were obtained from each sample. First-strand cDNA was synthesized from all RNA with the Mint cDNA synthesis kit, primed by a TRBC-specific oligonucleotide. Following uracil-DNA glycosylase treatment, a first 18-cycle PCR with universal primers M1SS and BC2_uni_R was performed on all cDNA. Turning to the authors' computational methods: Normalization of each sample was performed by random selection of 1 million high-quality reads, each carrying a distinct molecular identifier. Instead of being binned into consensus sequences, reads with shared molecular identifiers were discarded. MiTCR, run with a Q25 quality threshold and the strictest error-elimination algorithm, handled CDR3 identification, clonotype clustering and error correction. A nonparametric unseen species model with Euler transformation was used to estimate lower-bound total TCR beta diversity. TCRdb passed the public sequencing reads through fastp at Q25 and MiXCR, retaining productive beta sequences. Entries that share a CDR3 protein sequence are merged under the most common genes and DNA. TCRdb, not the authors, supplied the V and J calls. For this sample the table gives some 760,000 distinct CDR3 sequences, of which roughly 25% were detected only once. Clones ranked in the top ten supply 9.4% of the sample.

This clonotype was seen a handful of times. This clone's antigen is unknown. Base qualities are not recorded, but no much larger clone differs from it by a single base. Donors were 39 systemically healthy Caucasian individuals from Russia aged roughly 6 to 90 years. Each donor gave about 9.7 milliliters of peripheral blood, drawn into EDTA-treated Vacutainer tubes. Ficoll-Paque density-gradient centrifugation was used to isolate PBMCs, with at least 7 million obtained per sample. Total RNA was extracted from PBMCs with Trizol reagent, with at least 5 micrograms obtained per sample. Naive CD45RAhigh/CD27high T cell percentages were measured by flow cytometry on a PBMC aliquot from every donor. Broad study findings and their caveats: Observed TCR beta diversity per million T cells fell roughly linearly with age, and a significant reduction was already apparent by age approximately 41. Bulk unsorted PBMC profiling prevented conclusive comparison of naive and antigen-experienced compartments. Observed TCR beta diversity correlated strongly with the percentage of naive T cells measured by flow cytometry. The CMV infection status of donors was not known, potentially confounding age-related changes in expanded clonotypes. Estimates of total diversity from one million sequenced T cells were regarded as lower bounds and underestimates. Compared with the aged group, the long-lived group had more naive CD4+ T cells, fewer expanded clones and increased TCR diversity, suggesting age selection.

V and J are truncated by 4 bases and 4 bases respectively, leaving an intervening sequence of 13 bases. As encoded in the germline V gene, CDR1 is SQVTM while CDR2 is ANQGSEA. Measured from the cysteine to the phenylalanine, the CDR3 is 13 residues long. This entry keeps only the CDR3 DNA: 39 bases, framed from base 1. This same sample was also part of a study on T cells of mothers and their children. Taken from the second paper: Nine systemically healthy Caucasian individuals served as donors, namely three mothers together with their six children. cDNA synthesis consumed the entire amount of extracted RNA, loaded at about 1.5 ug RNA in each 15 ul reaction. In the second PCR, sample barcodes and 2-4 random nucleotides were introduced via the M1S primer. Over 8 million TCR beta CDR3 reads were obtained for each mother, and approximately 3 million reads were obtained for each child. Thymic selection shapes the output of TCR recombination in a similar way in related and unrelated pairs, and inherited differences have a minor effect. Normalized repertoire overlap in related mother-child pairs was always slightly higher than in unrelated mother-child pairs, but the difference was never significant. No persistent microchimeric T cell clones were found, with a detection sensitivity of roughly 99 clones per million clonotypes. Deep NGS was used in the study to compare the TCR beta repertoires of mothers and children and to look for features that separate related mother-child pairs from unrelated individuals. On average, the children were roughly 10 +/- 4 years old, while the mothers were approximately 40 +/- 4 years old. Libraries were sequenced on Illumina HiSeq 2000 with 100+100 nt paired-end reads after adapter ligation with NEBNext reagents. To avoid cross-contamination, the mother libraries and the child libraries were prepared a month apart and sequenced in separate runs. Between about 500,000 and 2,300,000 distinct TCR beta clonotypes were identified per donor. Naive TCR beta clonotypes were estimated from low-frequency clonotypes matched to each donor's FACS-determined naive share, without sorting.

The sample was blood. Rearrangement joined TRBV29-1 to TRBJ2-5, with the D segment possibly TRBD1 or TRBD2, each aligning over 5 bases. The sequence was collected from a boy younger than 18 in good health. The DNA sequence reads TGCAGCGTTGGTGGGGACGCCAGAGAGACCCAGTACTTC. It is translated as CSVGGDARETQYF.